These 26 T cell receptor beta chains came from one sample sequenced in a study of regulatory T cells in long-lasting Graves disease (dated by TCRdb to the early 2020s). The library relied on multiplex PCR. The instrument given in TCRdb is Illumina HiSeq 4000. To build TCR beta libraries, CDR3 regions were amplified by Arm-PCR using iRepertoire HTBI primers. Clones were called with MiXCR by TCRdb after fastp trimmed the public reads at Q25, and only in-frame beta chains were retained. Entries that share a CDR3 protein sequence are merged under the most common genes and DNA. This sample comprises under 450,000 distinct CDR3 sequences, around 23% of them detected only once. Around a quarter of the sample belongs to the ten largest clones. According to the study, the label for this sample's time point signals: persistent/refractory GD, antithyroid drugs over 5 years with positive TRAb. For both TCR sequencing and RNA sequencing, RNA was extracted from PBMCs using TRIzol.

Material: peripheral blood mononuclear cells (PBMCs), obtained when the disease was refractory, from a patient treated with antithyroid drugs. The receptor source for this set is a woman in her thirties or forties with Graves disease. Donor details come from another sample of the same person, matched by shared clones.

This clonotype appeared a few times. The chain recombines TRBV14 with TRBJ2-3; the D call may be TRBD1 or TRBD2 (5 bases each). Germline CDR1 is SGHDN and CDR2 is FVKESK. The CDR3 has 18 amino acids. Trimming cost V 1 base and J 6 bases, with 23 bases left between them. CDR3: CASSQARDGGVELDTQYF. DNA for the CDR3: TGTGCCAGCAGCCAAGCCCGGGACGGTGGGGTTGAGTTGGATACGCAGTATTTT.

This clonotype came up many times. The chain carries TRBV12-3 or TRBV12-4 and TRBJ1-5; D is undetermined. Between the trimmed V and J ends, which lost 4 bases and 2 bases, there was a span of 12 bases. This CDR3 has 15 residues. CDR3 nucleotides: TGTGCCAGCAGTTCCCGGCAGGCCCGCAATCAGCCCCAGCATTTT. This sequence encodes CASSSRQARNQPQHF.

Ten or more counts support this clonotype. The chain links TRBV2 to TRBJ2-2; D remains unclear. The CDR3 sequence is 11 residues long. V was trimmed by 7 bases and J by 6 bases, leaving 6 bases between them. In germline, CDR1 is SNHLY, CDR2 FYNNEI. The CDR3 nucleotides read TGTGCCAGCACCCAAGCCGGGGAGCTGTTTTTT. Amino acids: CASTQAGELFF.

A word on this clonotype: As the CDR3 is not closed by the conserved phenylalanine or tryptophan, this likely results from a read error. The chain combines TRBV2 with TRBJ1-1; the D is unclear. Germline V CDR1 and CDR2: SNHLY, FYNNEI. V was pared by 6 bases and J by 6 bases, with 14 bases between. The length of the CDR3 is 13 residues. The DNA of the CDR3 is TGTGCCAGCAGATACGGGTCCAACGCTGAAGCTTTCTCT. Protein sequence: CASRYGSNAEAFS.

Turning to this clonotype: The junction shows a germline mismatch at one end, possibly a read error. V gene TRBV5-6 combines with J gene TRBJ1-3, with no clear D. Germline values: CDR1 SGHDT, CDR2 YYEEEE. This CDR3 contains 16 residues. CDR3 coding DNA: TGTGCCAGCAGCCTGGTGGGCACCAATAGTGGAAGCACCATATATTTT. It translates to CASSLVGTNSGSTIYF.

The chain combines TRBV2 with TRBJ2-7; possibly TRBD2 for D (5 bases). From germline, CDR1 is SNHLY and CDR2 FYNNEI. V shed 8 bases and J shed 2 bases, with 28 bases lying between them. There are 18 residues in the CDR3. DNA for the CDR3: TGTGCCAGCTCACCACCAACTACATATACGGACGGGGCCTACGAGCAGTACTTC. This encodes CASSPPTTYTDGAYEQYF.

V and J are TRBV10-3 and TRBJ2-1; D possibly uses TRBD1 or TRBD2 (5 bases each). The germline V and J ends were trimmed by 6 bases and 4 bases, with 16 bases remaining between them. The CDR3 is 15 amino acids. Germline loops: CDR1 ENHRY, CDR2 SYGVKD. The CDR3 protein is CAISQNRDGYNEQFF. CDR3 nucleotides: TGTGCCATCAGCCAAAACCGGGACGGTTACAATGAGCAGTTCTTC.

This clonotype was picked up a small number of times. The chain employs TRBV7-9 and TRBJ2-1, with D possibly being TRBD2 (5 bases). V lost 5 bases, J lost 8 bases, and 16 bases lay in between. The CDR3 totals 14 residues. Germline CDR1 and CDR2: SEHNR and FQNEAQ (reference sequence). CDR3 region: CASSPSRPGDEQFF. DNA for the CDR3: TGTGCCAGCAGCCCTAGTCGCCCCGGGGATGAGCAGTTCTTC.

This clonotype was seen a handful of times. This sequence joins TRBV19 and TRBJ2-4; no clear D. CDR3 size: 16 residues. CDR1 LNHDA and CDR2 SQIVND come from the germline V gene (reference sequence). V dropped 6 bases and J dropped 0 bases, with 15 bases sitting between them. The CDR3 DNA is TGTGCCAGTAGCAATGTCCTACAATTAGCCAAAAACATTCAGTACTTC. It encodes CASSNVLQLAKNIQYF.

This clonotype was seen repeatedly, ten times or more. The chain joins TRBV28 to TRBJ1-1; D call uncertain. The CDR3 contains 15 residues. Trimming took off 0 bases at V and 2 bases at J, with 10 bases between the two ends. The germline gives CDR1 MDHEN, CDR2 SYDVKM. The CDR3 DNA follows: TGTGCCAGCAGTTTATGGCAGAGGGCCAACACTGAAGCTTTCTTT. Translation gives CASSLWQRANTEAFF.

V and J are TRBV19 and TRBJ1-1; D perhaps matches TRBD1 (5 bases). V was trimmed by 0 bases and J by 7 bases, leaving 9 bases between them. This CDR3 spans 13 amino acids. Germline CDR1 LNHDA, CDR2 SQIVND (reference sequence). Written as DNA, the CDR3 is TGTGCCAGTAGTATAGACCGGACATATGAAGCTTTCTTT. This encodes CASSIDRTYEAFF.

This clonotype was seen many times. DNA for the CDR3: TGTGCCAGCAGTGACCCTGGAGGGTGGTTGGACGAGCAGTACTTC. Residues: CASSDPGGWLDEQYF. The chain links TRBV6-1 to TRBJ2-7; possible D gene TRBD2, 6 bases. Germline V gene sequence: CDR1 MNHNS, CDR2 SASEGT. V dropped 3 bases and J dropped 5 bases, with 17 bases sitting between them. The CDR3 is 15 amino acids.

This clonotype was found a few times. The chain employs TRBV29-1 and TRBJ2-4, with 12 bases that match TRBD2. The CDR3 is 16 amino acids. Germline-derived CDR1 and CDR2 are SQVTM and ANQGSEA. J lost 7 bases, V lost 2 bases, and 9 bases had no gene match. Written as DNA, the CDR3 is TGCAGCGTTGAATGGTTGTCTAGCGGGAGGGGGAACATTCAGTACTTC. Residues: CSVEWLSSGRGNIQYF. The full variable domain, in which reference TRBV29-1 and TRBJ2-4 provide the parts outside the CDR3, is SAVISQKPSRDICQRGTSLTIQCQVDSQVTMMFWYRQQPGQSLTLIATANQGSEATYESGFVIDKFPISRPNLTFSTLTVSNMSPEDSSIYLCSVEWLSSGRGNIQYFGAGTRLSVL.

This clonotype was recorded a few times. The chain recombines TRBV20-1 with TRBJ1-5, with TRBD1 matching 10 bases. Germline lookup yields CDR1 DFQATT and CDR2 SNEGSKA (reference sequence). This CDR3 is built from 16 residues. Trimming at V came to 1 base and at J to 7 bases, leaving 10 bases not matched to a gene. The chain's CDR3 is CSARVGETGGRQPQHF. The CDR3 DNA follows: TGCAGTGCTAGAGTAGGAGAGACAGGGGGCCGGCAGCCCCAGCATTTT.

The chain employs TRBV4-1 and TRBJ1-5; no clear D. V lost 1 base, J lost 7 bases, and 11 bases lay in between. This CDR3 region has 14 residues. Germline CDR1 is MGHRA and CDR2 is YSYEKL. CDR3 loop: CASSQGWWEQPQHF. CDR3 nucleotide sequence: TGCGCCAGCAGCCAAGGTTGGTGGGAACAGCCCCAGCATTTT.

The table lists this clonotype with a few counts. The chain recombines TRBV12-3 or TRBV12-4 with TRBJ2-1; 8 positions agree with TRBD2. The CDR3 loop spans 15 amino acids. Germline trimming cut 0 bases from V and 7 bases from J; bases unmatched to any gene: 5. CDR3 region: CASSLATSGTNEQFF. The CDR3 nucleotides are TGTGCCAGCAGTTTAGCCACTAGCGGTACGAATGAGCAGTTCTTC.

In this sample, this clonotype turned up many times. The V and J genes are TRBV27 and TRBJ2-5; D is unresolved. The germline V gene encodes CDR1 MNHEY and CDR2 SMNVEV (reference sequence). This CDR3 contains 13 residues. V lost 4 bases to trimming and J lost 5 bases, with 11 bases between them. The CDR3 DNA reads TGTGCCAGCAGTTACTCCCTTTTCGAGACCCAGTACTTC. It encodes CASSYSLFETQYF.

This clonotype showed up many times. The V call is TRBV10-2, the J call TRBJ2-5; no clear D gene. CDR1 is WSHSY and CDR2 is SAAADI in the germline V gene. V was trimmed by 0 bases and J by 5 bases, leaving 4 bases between them. The CDR3 totals 12 residues. CDR3 nucleotide sequence: TGCGCCAGCAGTGAGTCACGGGAGACCCAGTACTTC. It encodes CASSESRETQYF.

This clonotype appeared many times. The J gene is TRBJ2-7, the V gene TRBV7-2; D tentatively reads TRBD1 or TRBD2 (6 bases each). Germline CDR1 reads SGHTA; CDR2 reads FQGNSA. V was shortened by 5 bases and J by 7 bases, with 15 bases between the two germline ends. The CDR3 has 13 amino acids. CDR3 region: CASSARGGQEQYF. The CDR3, as DNA: TGTGCCAGCAGCGCCCGTGGGGGGCAGGAGCAGTACTTC.

The chain recombines TRBV7-9 with TRBJ2-1, with 10 bases matching TRBD2. The junction had 11 bases not matched to a gene; V was cut back by 5 bases and J by 7 bases. Germline V gene sequence: CDR1 SEHNR, CDR2 FQNEAQ (reference sequence). CDR3 length: 16 residues. The CDR3 nucleotides read TGTGCCAGCAGCCCTAGAATGGGACTAGCGCGAAATGAGCAGTTCTTC. Protein sequence: CASSPRMGLARNEQFF. The whole variable domain, remainder taken from reference TRBV7-9 and TRBJ2-1, is DTGVSQNPRHKITKRGQNVTFRCDPISEHNRLYWYRQTLGQGPEFLTYFQNEAQLEKSRLLSDRFSAERPKGSFSTLEIQRTEQGDSAMYLCASSPRMGLARNEQFFGPGTRLTVL.

A note on this clonotype: This likely came from a read error, as a far larger clone is one base away. The chain carries TRBV2 and TRBJ2-5, with D hard to call. In germline, CDR1 is SNHLY, CDR2 FYNNEI. The CDR3 runs 15 residues. CDR3 protein: CASSSSLGVQETRYF. DNA of the CDR3: TGTGCCAGCAGTTCCTCTCTCGGCGTACAAGAGACCCGGTACTTC. The variable domain in full, with the rest retrieved from reference TRBV2 and TRBJ2-5, is EPEVTQTPSHQVTQMGQEVILRCVPISNHLYFYWYRQILGQKVEFLVSFYNNEISEKSEIFDDQFSVERPDGSNFTLKIRSTKLEDSAMYFCASSSSLGVQETRYFGPGTRLLVL.

This clonotype showed up many times. CDR3 nucleotides: TGCGCCAGCAGCTTTTATCCGGGACAAGGCTACACCTTC. It codes for CASSFYPGQGYTF. This chain links TRBV5-1 with TRBJ1-2, with TRBD1 as a possible D gene (6 bases). V was trimmed by 2 bases and J by 8 bases, leaving 13 bases between them. Germline V gives CDR1 SGHRS, CDR2 YFSETQ. There are 13 residues in the CDR3.

This clonotype was seen many times. The V call is TRBV29-1, the J call TRBJ1-1; D is possibly TRBD1 (5 bases). The CDR3 consists of 13 residues. The V and J ends lost 6 bases and 3 bases respectively, with 14 bases between them. Germline CDR1 SQVTM, CDR2 ANQGSEA. The CDR3 DNA reads TGCAGCGTGGGGGACCGGGGGTACACTGAAGCTTTCTTT. Translating it yields CSVGDRGYTEAFF.

This clonotype was seen more than once but under ten times. The J gene is TRBJ2-2, the V gene TRBV7-8, with TRBD2 identical over 8 bases. CDR1 is SGHVS, CDR2 FQNEAQ, per germline. Unmatched junction bases numbered 19, after V lost 5 bases and J lost 5 bases. There are 19 residues in the CDR3. This CDR3 reads CASSLWVSGRTSPTGELFF. The CDR3 nucleotides read TGTGCCAGCAGCCTGTGGGTATCAGGGCGGACTAGCCCAACCGGGGAGCTGTTTTTT.

This clonotype was seen a few times. This sequence joins TRBV7-9 and TRBJ1-1, with a possible D match to TRBD1 (5 bases). The length of the CDR3 is 14 residues. The V gene's germline CDR1 is SEHNR and CDR2 FQNEAQ (reference sequence). Trimming cost V 6 bases and J 1 base, with 12 bases left between them. This CDR3 reads CASRQTDRNTEAFF. CDR3 DNA: TGTGCCAGCAGGCAAACCGACAGGAACACTGAAGCTTTCTTT.

The V and J genes are TRBV11-3 and TRBJ2-7, with 7 bases lining up with TRBD2. With 8 bases clipped from V and 5 bases from J, the junction kept 9 bases outside the gene matches. Germline lookup yields CDR1 SGHNT and CDR2 YENEEA. CDR3 length: 13 residues. CDR3 residues: CASRDRGDDEQYF. The CDR3 coding sequence is TGTGCCAGCCGCGACCGGGGGGACGACGAGCAGTACTTC.